The 2 T cell receptor beta chains in this list originate from one sample, sequenced in a study of technical replicates of blood from a few donors. The protocol was immunoSEQ multiplex PCR, while the TCRdb copy is restricted to in-frame clones and leaves out a portion. This sample has more than 65,000 clones; 95% to 97% occur once, and the top ten carry about 0.31%. The source material was T cells isolated from PBMCs. The receptor source for this set is a human donor in good health.

V gene TRBV6-5 combines with J gene TRBJ2-7; TRBD1 agrees at 7 bases. Trimming cost V 7 bases and J 5 bases; bases outside gene matches: 11. The CDR3 is 14 amino acids. Germline assignment: CDR1 MNHEY and CDR2 SVGAGI. CDR3 sequence: CASTPLTGIHEQYF. In nucleotides, the CDR3 is TGTGCCAGCACTCCGCTGACAGGGATCCACGAGCAGTACTTC.

This chain links TRBV4-3 with TRBJ1-4; D is unresolved. Trimming pared 1 base from V and 0 bases from J, leaving 15 bases between. Looked up from germline, CDR1 is LGHNA and CDR2 is YSLEER. This CDR3 is 18 amino acids long. The DNA of the CDR3 is TGCGCCAGCAGCCAAGGTTGGAGAGGCTCTGCAACTAATGAAAAACTGTTTTTT. It specifies CASSQGWRGSATNEKLFF.